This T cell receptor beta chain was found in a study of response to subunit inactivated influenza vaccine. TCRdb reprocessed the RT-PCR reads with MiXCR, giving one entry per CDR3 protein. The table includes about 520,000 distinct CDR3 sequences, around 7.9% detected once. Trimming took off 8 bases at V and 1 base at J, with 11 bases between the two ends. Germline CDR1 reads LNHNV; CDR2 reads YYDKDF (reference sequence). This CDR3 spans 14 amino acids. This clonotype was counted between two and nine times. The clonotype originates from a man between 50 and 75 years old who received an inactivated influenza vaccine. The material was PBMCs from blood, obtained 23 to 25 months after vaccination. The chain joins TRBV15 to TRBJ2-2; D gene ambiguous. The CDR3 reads CATEGGGNTGELFF. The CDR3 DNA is TGTGCCACCGAAGGTGGCGGGAACACCGGGGAGCTGTTTTTT.